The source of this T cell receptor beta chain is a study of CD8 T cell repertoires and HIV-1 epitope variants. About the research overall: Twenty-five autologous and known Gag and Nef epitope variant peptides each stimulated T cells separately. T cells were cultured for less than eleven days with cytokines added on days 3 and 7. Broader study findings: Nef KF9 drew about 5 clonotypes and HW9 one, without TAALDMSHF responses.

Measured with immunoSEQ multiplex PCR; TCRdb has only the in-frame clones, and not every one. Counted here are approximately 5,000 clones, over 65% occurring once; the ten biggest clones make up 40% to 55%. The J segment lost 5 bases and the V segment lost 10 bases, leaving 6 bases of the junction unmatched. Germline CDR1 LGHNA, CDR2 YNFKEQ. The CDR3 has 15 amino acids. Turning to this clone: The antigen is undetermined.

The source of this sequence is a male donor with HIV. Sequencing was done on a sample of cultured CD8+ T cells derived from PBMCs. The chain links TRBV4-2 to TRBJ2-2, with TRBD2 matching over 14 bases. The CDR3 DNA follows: TGTGCCATCGGGACTAGCGGGAGCTTGACCGGGGAGCTGTTTTTT. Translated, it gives CAIGTSGSLTGELFF.